The clone carrying this TCR beta chain was detected only a few times. The antigen is undetermined. Using its own MiXCR run on the reads, TCRdb lists one record per CDR3 protein. The sample records 450,000 to 550,000 distinct CDR3 sequences, under 55% being singletons. The record originates from a study of T cell repertoires in cytomegalovirus infection. Study results and caveats: CMV-specific HLA-C-restricted TCR beta clonotypes dominated the ex vivo response.

This sample comprised cultured PBMCs, obtained from culture after CMV antigen stimulation. This receptor was taken from a human donor in good health (CMV status not recorded). Some clones in this sample may be carry-over from other donors' samples.

The CDR3 spells CASSFGLAGSREQYF. In DNA, the CDR3 is TGTGCCAGCAGCTTTGGCCTAGCGGGGTCCAGGGAGCAGTACTTC. The J gene is TRBJ2-7, the V gene TRBV7-2, with 9 bases aligning to TRBD2. Germline CDR1 reads SGHTA; CDR2 reads FQGNSA. J was trimmed by 7 bases and V by 3 bases; bases with no gene match: 10. The CDR3 totals 15 residues.